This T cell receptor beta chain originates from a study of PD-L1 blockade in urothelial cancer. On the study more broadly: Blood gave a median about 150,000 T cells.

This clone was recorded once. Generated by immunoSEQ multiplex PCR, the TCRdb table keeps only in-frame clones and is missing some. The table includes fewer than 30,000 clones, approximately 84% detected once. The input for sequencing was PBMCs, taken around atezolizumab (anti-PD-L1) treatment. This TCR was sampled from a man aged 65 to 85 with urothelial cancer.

The CDR3 bases are TGTGCCAGCAGTGTTCCAGGCTGGATGAACACTGAAGCTTTCTTT. Residues: CASSVPGWMNTEAFF. The chain is built from TRBV28 and TRBJ1-1, with D unresolved. Germline V lookup: CDR1 MDHEN, CDR2 SYDVKM. This CDR3 spans 15 amino acids. V lost 5 bases and J lost 0, with 13 bases in between.